The clone carrying this TCR beta chain occurred a few times. The antigen remains unidentified. TCRdb re-derived calls from the reads in MiXCR, one entry per CDR3 protein. The profile covers around 15,000 distinct CDR3 sequences, with 22% appearing a single time and roughly 13% taken by the ten largest. Germline V gene sequence: CDR1 SGHNT, CDR2 YYREEE (reference sequence). This CDR3 region has 12 residues. V lost 1 base and J 11 bases, leaving 12 bases between the germline ends. The data stem from a study of liver allograft versus peripheral blood T cells. Across the whole study: The authors compared T cell receptor repertoires in transplanted livers with those in the peripheral blood of recipients. General study findings and limits: Reportedly, the T cell receptor repertoires present inside liver allografts differed from those in peripheral blood.

The V and J genes are TRBV5-4 and TRBJ1-2, with a possible D match to TRBD1 (5 bases). This sequence originates from a human patient who had a liver transplant. Among the T cells, some may be from the graft donor. The CDR3 loop is CASSLPRGRYTF. DNA for the CDR3: TGTGCCAGCAGCTTGCCACGGGGGAGGTACACCTTC.